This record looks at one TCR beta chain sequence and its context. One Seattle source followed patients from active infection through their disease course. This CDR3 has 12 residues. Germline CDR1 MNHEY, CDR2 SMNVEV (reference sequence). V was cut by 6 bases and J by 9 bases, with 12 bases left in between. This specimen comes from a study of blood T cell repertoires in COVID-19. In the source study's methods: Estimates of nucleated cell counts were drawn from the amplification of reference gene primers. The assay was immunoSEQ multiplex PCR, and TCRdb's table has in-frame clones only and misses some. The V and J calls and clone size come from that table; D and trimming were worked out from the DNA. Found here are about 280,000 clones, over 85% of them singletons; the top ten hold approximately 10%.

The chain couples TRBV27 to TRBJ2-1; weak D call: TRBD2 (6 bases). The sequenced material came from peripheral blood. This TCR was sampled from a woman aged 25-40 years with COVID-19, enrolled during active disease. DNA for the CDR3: TGTGCCAGCAGCTTAATCGGGGGTGAGCAGTTCTTC. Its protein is CASSLIGGEQFF.